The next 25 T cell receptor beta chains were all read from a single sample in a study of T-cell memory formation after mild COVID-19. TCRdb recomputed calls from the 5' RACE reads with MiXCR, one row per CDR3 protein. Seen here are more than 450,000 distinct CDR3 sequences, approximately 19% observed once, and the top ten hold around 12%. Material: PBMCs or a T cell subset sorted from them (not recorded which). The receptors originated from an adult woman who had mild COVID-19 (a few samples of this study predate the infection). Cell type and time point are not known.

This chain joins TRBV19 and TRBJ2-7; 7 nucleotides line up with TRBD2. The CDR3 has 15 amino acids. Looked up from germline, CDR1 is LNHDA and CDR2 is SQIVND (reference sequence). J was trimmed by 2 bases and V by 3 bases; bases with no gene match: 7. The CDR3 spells CASSITGLTPYEQYF. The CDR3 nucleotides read TGTGCCAGTAGTATTACGGGACTAACCCCCTACGAGCAGTACTTC.

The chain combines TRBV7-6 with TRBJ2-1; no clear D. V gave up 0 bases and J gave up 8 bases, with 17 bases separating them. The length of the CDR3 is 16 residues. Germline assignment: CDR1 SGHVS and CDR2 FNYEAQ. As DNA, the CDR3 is TGTGCCAGCAGCTTAGCAGAGACACGAAGTCTCGATGAGCAGTTCTTC. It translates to CASSLAETRSLDEQFF.

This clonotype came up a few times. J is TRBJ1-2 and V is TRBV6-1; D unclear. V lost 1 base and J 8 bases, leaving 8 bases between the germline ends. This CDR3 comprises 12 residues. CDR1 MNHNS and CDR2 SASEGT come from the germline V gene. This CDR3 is CASSEGVGGYTF. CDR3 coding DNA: TGTGCCAGCAGTGAAGGGGTAGGAGGCTACACCTTC.

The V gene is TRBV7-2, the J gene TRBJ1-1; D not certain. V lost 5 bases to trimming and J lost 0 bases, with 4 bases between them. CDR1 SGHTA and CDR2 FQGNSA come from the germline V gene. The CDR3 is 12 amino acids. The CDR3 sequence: CASSVMNTEAFF. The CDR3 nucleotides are TGTGCCAGCAGCGTTATGAACACTGAAGCTTTCTTT.

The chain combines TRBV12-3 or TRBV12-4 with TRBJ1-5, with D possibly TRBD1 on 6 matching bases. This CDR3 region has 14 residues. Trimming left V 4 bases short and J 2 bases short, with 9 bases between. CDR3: CASSWGAGNQPQHF. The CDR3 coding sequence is TGTGCCAGCAGTTGGGGGGCGGGCAATCAGCCCCAGCATTTT.

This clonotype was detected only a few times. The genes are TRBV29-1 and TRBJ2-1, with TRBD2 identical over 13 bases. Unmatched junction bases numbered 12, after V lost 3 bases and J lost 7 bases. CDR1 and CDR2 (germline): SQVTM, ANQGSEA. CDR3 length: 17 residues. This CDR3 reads CSVERELAGGPGNEQFF. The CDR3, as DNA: TGCAGCGTTGAGAGGGAACTAGCGGGAGGGCCGGGGAATGAGCAGTTCTTC.

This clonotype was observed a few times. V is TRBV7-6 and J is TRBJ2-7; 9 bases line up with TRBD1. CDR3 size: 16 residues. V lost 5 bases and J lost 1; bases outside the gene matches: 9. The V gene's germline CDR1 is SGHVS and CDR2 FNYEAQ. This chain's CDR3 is CASSPEEGQGSYEQYF. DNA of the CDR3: TGTGCCAGCAGCCCGGAGGAGGGACAGGGTTCCTACGAGCAGTACTTC. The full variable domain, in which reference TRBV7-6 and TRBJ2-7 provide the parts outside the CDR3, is GAGVSQSPRYKVTKRGQDVALRCDPISGHVSLYWYRQALGQGPEFLTYFNYEAQQDKSGLPNDRFSAERPEGSISTLTIQRTEQRDSAMYRCASSPEEGQGSYEQYFGPGTRLTVT.

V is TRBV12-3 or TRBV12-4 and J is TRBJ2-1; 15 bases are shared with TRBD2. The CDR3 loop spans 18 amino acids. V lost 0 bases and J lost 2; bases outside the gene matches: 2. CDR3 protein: CASSLAGLAGGPYNEQFF. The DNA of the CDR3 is TGTGCCAGCAGTTTAGCCGGACTAGCGGGGGGGCCCTACAATGAGCAGTTCTTC.

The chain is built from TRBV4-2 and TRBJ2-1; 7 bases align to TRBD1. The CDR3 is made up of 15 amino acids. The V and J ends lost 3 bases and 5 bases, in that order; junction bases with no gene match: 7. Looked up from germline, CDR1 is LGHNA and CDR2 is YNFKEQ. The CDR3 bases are TGTGCCAGCAGCCAGGGCAGGGGGATAGACAATGAGCAGTTCTTC. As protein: CASSQGRGIDNEQFF.

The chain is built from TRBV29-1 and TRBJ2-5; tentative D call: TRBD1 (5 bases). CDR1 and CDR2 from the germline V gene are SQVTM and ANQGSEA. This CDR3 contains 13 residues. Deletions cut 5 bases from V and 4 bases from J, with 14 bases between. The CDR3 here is CSVPIMDIETQYF. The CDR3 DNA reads TGCAGCGTTCCAATAATGGACATAGAGACCCAGTACTTC. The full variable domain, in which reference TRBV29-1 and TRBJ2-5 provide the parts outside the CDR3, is SAVISQKPSRDICQRGTSLTIQCQVDSQVTMMFWYRQQPGQSLTLIATANQGSEATYESGFVIDKFPISRPNLTFSTLTVSNMSPEDSSIYLCSVPIMDIETQYFGPGTRLLVL.

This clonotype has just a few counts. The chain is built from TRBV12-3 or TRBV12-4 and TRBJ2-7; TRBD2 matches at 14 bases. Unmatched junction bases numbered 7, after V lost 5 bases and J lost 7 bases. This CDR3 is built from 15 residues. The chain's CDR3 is CASSMTSGRAGEQYF. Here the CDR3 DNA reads TGTGCCAGCAGTATGACTAGCGGGAGGGCGGGGGAGCAGTACTTC.

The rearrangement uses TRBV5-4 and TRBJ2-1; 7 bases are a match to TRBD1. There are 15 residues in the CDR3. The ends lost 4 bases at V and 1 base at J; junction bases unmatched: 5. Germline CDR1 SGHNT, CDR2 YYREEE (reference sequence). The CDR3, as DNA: TGTGCCAGCAGCCAACAGGGGCCTTCCTACAATGAGCAGTTCTTC. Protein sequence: CASSQQGPSYNEQFF.

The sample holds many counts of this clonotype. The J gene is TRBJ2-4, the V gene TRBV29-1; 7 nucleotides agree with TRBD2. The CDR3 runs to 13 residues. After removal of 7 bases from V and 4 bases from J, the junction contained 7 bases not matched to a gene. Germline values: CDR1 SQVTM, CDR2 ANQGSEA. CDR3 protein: CSGRGGSKNIQYF. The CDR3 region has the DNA TGCAGCGGGAGGGGAGGGAGTAAAAACATTCAGTACTTC.

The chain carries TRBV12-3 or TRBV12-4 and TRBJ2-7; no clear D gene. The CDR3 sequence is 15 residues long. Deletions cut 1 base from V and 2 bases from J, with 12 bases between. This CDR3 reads CASSLVGRKTYEQYF. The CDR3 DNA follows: TGTGCCAGCAGTTTAGTTGGCAGAAAGACCTACGAGCAGTACTTC.

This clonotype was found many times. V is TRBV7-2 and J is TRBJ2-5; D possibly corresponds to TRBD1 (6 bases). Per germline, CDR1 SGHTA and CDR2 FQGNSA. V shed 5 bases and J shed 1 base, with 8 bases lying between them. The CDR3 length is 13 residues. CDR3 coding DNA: TGTGCCAGCAGCCGAGGGGGCCAAGAGACCCAGTACTTC. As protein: CASSRGGQETQYF.

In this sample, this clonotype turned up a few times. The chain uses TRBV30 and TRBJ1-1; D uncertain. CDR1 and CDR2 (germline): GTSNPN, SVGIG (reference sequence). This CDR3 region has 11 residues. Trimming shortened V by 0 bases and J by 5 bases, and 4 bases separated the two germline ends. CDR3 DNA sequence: TGTGCCTGGAGTGTGGGGACTGAAGCTTTCTTT. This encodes CAWSVGTEAFF.

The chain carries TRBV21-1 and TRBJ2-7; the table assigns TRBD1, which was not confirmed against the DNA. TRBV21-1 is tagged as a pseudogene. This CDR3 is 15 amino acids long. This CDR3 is CASSSGTAPSYEQYF. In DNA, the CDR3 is TGTGCCAGCAGCAGCGGGACAGCTCCCTCCTACGAGCAGTACTTC.

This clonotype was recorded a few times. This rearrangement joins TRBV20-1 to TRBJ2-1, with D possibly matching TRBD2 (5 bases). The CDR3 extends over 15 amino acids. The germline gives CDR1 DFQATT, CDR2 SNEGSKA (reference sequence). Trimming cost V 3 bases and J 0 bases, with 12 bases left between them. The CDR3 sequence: CSASPTRSSYNEQFF. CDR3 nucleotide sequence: TGCAGTGCTAGCCCCACTAGGTCCTCCTACAATGAGCAGTTCTTC.

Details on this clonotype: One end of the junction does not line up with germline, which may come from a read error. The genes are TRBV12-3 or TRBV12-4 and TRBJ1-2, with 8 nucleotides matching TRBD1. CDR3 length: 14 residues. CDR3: CASSLAGGPYGYTF. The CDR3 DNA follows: TGTGCCAGCAGTCTAGCAGGGGGCCCCTATGGCTACACCTTC.

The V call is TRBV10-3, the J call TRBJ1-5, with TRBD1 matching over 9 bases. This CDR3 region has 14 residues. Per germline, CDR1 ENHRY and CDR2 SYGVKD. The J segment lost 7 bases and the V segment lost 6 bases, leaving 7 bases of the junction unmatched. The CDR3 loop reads CAIRGTGMNQPQHF. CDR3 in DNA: TGTGCCATCAGGGGGACAGGGATGAACCAGCCCCAGCATTTT.

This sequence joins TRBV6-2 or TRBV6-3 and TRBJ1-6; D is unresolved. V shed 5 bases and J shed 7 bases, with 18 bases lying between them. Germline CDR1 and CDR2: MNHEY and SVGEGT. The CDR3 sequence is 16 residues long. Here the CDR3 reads CASSQTDVRSNSPLHF. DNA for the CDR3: TGTGCCAGCAGTCAGACCGACGTCAGGTCCAATTCACCCCTCCACTTT.

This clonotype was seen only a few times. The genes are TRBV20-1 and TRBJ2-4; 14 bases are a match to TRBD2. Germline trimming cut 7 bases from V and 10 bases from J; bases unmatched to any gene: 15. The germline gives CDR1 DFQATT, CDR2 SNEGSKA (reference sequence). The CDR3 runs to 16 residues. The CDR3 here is CSGSGLAGEGKGIQYF. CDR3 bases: TGCAGTGGCTCGGGACTAGCGGGAGAGGGAAAGGGGATTCAGTACTTC.

The CDR3 bases are TGTGCCAGCAGCTTTACCTCTCCCAGGGACAGGAAAGCCTACGAGCAGTACTTC. The encoded protein is CASSFTSPRDRKAYEQYF. The rearrangement links TRBV7-9 to TRBJ2-7; the match to TRBD1 covers 8 bases. V gave up 3 bases and J gave up 2 bases; unmatched junction bases: 15. This CDR3 has 18 amino acids. The V gene's germline CDR1 is SEHNR and CDR2 FQNEAQ (reference sequence).

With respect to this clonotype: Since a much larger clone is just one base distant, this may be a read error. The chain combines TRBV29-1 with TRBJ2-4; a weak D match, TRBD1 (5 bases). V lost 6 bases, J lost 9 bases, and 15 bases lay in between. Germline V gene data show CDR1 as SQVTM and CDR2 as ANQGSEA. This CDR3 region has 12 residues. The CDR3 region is CSVPVGEGIQYF. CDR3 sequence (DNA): TGCAGCGTCCCCGTAGGGGAAGGCATTCAGTACTTC. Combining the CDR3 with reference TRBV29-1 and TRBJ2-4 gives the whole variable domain SAVISQKPSRDICQRGTSLTIQCQVDSQVTMMFWYRQQPGQSLTLIATANQGSEATYESGFVIDKFPISRPNLTFSTLTVSNMSPEDSSIYLCSVPVGEGIQYFGAGTRLSVL.

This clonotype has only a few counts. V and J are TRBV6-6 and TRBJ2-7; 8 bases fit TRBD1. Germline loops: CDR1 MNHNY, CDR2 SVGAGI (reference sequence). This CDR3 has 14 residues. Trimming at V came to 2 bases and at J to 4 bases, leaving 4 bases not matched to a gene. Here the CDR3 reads CASSYERQGYEQYF. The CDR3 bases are TGTGCCAGCAGTTACGAACGACAGGGGTACGAGCAGTACTTC.